The 8 T cell receptor beta chains given below trace back to one sample, sequenced in a study of cytomegalovirus exposure and HLA in healthy donors. Primers for the PCR totalled 60 Vbeta and 13 Jbeta. Assay used: immunoSEQ multiplex PCR; TCRdb lists only in-frame clones, some missing. The table lists approximately 160,000 clones, around 82% of them singletons, with 0.38% in the top ten. The sequenced sample was PBMCs. The origin of the receptors is a boy aged 2 to 9 in good health and CMV-seronegative.

V and J are TRBV5-6 and TRBJ2-7, with D perhaps TRBD1 (6 bases). This CDR3 is built from 16 residues. V was clipped by 0 bases and J by 2 bases, with 15 bases between them. The germline CDR1 and CDR2 sequences are SGHDT and YYEEEE. The CDR3, as DNA: TGTGCCAGCAGCTTGGGTGTCCCCCCAGGGGCCTACGAGCAGTACTTC. Amino acid sequence: CASSLGVPPGAYEQYF.

The table lists this clone with a count of one. The V and J genes are TRBV6-5 and TRBJ2-7; D might be TRBD1 (5 bases). CDR1 is MNHEY, CDR2 SVGAGI, per germline. The CDR3 is 15 residues long. Trimming stripped 1 base from V and 2 bases from J, with 12 bases between. The CDR3 coding sequence is TGTGCCAGCAGTTACTACGGCAGGGCTACCTACGAGCAGTACTTC. The encoded protein is CASSYYGRATYEQYF.

In its sample, this clone was seen a few times. This chain connects TRBV5-4 to TRBJ1-1, with 8 bases fitting TRBD1. V trimming: 0 bases; J trimming: 2 bases; junction bases outside the gene matches: 3. Germline assignment: CDR1 SGHNT and CDR2 YYREEE (reference sequence). This CDR3 spans 15 amino acids. The CDR3 reads CASSLAPGGNTEAFF. For the CDR3, the DNA is TGTGCCAGCAGCTTGGCTCCAGGGGGCAACACTGAAGCTTTCTTT.

The rearrangement uses TRBV30 and TRBJ1-2; D call uncertain. The CDR3 has 13 amino acids. Looked up from germline, CDR1 is GTSNPN and CDR2 is SVGIG (reference sequence). The V gene lost 3 bases and the J gene lost 4 bases, with 12 bases spanning the gap. The CDR3 reads CAWSGSLAYGYTF. CDR3 nucleotides: TGTGCCTGGAGCGGGAGCTTGGCCTATGGCTACACCTTC. Using reference TRBV30 and TRBJ1-2 for the parts outside the CDR3, the full variable domain is SQTIHQWPATLVQPVGSPLSLECTVEGTSNPNLYWYRQAAGRGLQLLFYSVGIGQISSEVPQNLSASRPQDRQFILSSKKLLLSDSGFYLCAWSGSLAYGYTFGSGTRLTVV.

This sequence joins TRBV11-2 and TRBJ1-2; D remains unclear. Looked up from germline, CDR1 is SGHAT and CDR2 is FQNNGV. This CDR3 region has 13 residues. The germline V and J ends were trimmed by 1 base and 1 base, with 4 bases remaining between them. In DNA form, the CDR3 reads TGTGCCAGCAGCTTAGGCAGTAACTATGGCTACACCTTC. This gives the protein CASSLGSNYGYTF. The complete variable domain, with remaining parts taken from reference TRBV11-2 and TRBJ1-2, reads EAGVAQSPRYKIIEKRQSVAFWCNPISGHATLYWYQQILGQGPKLLIQFQNNGVVDDSQLPKDRFSAERLKGVDSTLKIQPAKLEDSAVYLCASSLGSNYGYTFGSGTRLTVV.

This clone was counted once. J is TRBJ2-2 and V is TRBV5-1; D is ambiguous. Germline CDR1 and CDR2: SGHRS and YFSETQ. The CDR3 loop spans 16 amino acids. V was pared by 1 base and J by 2 bases, with 12 bases between. The CDR3 nucleotides read TGCGCCAGCAGCTTGCCTTGGCAGGCTAACACCGGGGAGCTGTTTTTT. Protein: CASSLPWQANTGELFF.

CDR3: CASSFGAGAVEDTQYF. CDR3 DNA sequence: TGCGCCAGCAGCTTCGGTGCGGGGGCTGTCGAAGATACGCAGTATTTT. The chain employs TRBV5-1 and TRBJ2-3; D may be TRBD2 (7 bases). V was trimmed by 2 bases and J by 5 bases, leaving 18 bases between them. Germline loops: CDR1 SGHRS, CDR2 YFSETQ. CDR3 length: 16 amino acids.

The sample holds a few counts of this clone. This rearrangement joins TRBV6-5 to TRBJ1-1; D unresolved. The V end was cut by 5 bases, the J end by 0 bases, with 13 bases between. The V gene's germline CDR1 is MNHEY and CDR2 SVGAGI. The CDR3 consists of 15 residues. CDR3 amino acids: CASSLPPELNTEAFF. The CDR3 coding sequence is TGTGCCAGCAGTCTACCCCCCGAATTGAACACTGAAGCTTTCTTT.